This T cell receptor (beta chain) was identified in a study of shared clonotypes between healthy human individuals. Germline CDR1 SEHNR, CDR2 FQNEAQ (reference sequence). V was shortened by 3 bases and J by 10 bases, with 15 bases between the two germline ends. The CDR3 consists of 13 residues. Produced via immunoSEQ multiplex PCR; TCRdb's table is partial and in-frame only. The table includes 2 million to 2.5 million clones, around 93% detected once. Naivety among CD8 cells was defined by CD45RO negativity and positive CCR7 selection, thereby excluding terminally differentiated effector memory CD45RA+ cells. Each sample came from a Caucasian adult donor living in Nashville, Tennessee.

The V gene is TRBV7-9, the J gene TRBJ1-2; D is perhaps TRBD1 (5 bases). Sequenced: naive CD8+ T cells from PBMCs. The source is a young man in good health. Some clones in this sample may be carry-over from other donors' samples. The CDR3 DNA reads as TGTGCCAGCAGCTTGCAGGGTGATGAGGTCTACACCTTC. It is translated as CASSLQGDEVYTF.